This T cell receptor (beta chain) was captured by sequencing in a study of blood T cell repertoires in COVID-19 (dated by TCRdb to the early 2020s). Describing the broader study: The collaborator samples originated in the United States, Italy and Spain and spanned the acute and convalescent phases of COVID-19. The prospective study material was composed of cDNA or gDNA derived from T cells, B-cell-depleted T cells, or PBMCs. Deeply sampled blood TCRbeta repertoires from subjects exposed to, actively infected with, or recovered from COVID-19 were included in the dataset. A freely available public database, intended as a resource for researchers studying the immune response to SARS-CoV-2, is where the repertoires were released. Samples were obtained from the ongoing ImmuneRACE study (first 160 participants) and from approximately 1,200 subjects provided by 6 global collaborators. The sample metadata nearly always contained a de-identified subject ID, COVID-19 status, age in years and sex. Where HLA class I and class II types were available, the types were taken from metadata supplied by the sample provider, not from assay-based typing. What the study reported, not specific to this receptor: The amount of clinical and demographic metadata varied by source and participant and was provided uncurated.

TCRbeta CDR3 regions were amplified from genomic DNA using the immunoSEQ Assay, a bias-controlled multiplex PCR. Processing in the source paper ran as follows. Nucleated cell counts per sample were estimated from amplification of reference gene primers within the assay. To quantify the absolute abundance of each unique TCRbeta CDR3 rearrangement, sequence reads were collapsed and filtered. For each sample, productive Simpson clonality was calculated by taking the square root of Simpson's diversity index across productive rearrangements. TCRdb retrieved this table from immuneACCESS and kept in-frame rearrangements only. Not all clones are present; in checked studies, unresolved V genes account for under half, and no reason is known for the remainder. V and J calls and clone size follow that table, whereas D and trimming were derived from the DNA. This sample is represented by some 140,000 clones; roughly 83% of them were singletons. The ten top clones hold roughly 3% of the sample.

Whole blood was collected in K2EDTA tubes by collaborating institutions according to the institutions' own protocols. Collaborator samples were shipped for TCRbeta analysis as frozen whole blood, isolated PBMCs, or DNA extracted from either sample type. Points on this clone: The antigen this receptor binds is unknown. No per-base quality is available; no much larger clone lies one base away.

CDR1 is given as LNHDA and CDR2 as SQIVND, both from the germline V gene (reference sequence). The CDR3 spans 16 residues, from the cysteine through the phenylalanine. The retained sequence is limited to the CDR3, 48 bases, with the frame set at the first base. V gives up 2 bases and J gives up 2 bases, and the segment between their germline ends measures 13 bases. The sample was peripheral blood. The sequence was collected from a woman over 75 with acute or convalescent COVID-19. The rearrangement combines TRBV19 with TRBJ1-5, and perhaps TRBD1 as D gene, on 5 matching bases. This receptor carries the CDR3 CASSIKFPGGNQPQHF. Read as DNA, the sequence is TGTGCCAGTAGTATAAAGTTCCCGGGGGGCAATCAGCCCCAGCATTTT.